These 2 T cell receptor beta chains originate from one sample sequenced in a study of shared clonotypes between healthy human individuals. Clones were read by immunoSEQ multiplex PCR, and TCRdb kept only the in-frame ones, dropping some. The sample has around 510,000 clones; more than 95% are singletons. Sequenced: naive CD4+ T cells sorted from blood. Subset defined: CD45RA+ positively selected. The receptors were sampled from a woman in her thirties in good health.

The CDR3 nucleotides read TGTGCCAGCAGTCGCGGACGGGGAAACTATGGCTACACCTTC. Protein: CASSRGRGNYGYTF. V gene TRBV27 combines with J gene TRBJ1-2; unclear D gene. Germline loops: CDR1 MNHEY, CDR2 SMNVEV (reference sequence). This CDR3 is 14 amino acids long. Trimming removed 5 bases from V and 2 bases from J, with 12 bases in between.

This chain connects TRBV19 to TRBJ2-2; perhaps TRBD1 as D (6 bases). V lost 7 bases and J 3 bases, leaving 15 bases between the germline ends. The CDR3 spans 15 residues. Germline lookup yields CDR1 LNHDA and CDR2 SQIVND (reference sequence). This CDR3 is CASKDGAGDTGELFF. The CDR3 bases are TGTGCCAGTAAGGACGGGGCAGGGGACACCGGGGAGCTGTTTTTT.